Listed here are 3 T cell receptor beta chains from one sample, sequenced in a study of molecular identifiers for immune sequencing clone quantification. From the PCR reads, TCRdb called clonotypes with MiXCR, one entry per CDR3 protein. The table includes about 630,000 distinct CDR3 sequences, 25% detected once. The sequenced sample was naive CD8+ T cells from blood, with Jurkat cell RNA spiked in. Subset denoted: FACS-sorted CD8+CD4-CCR7+CD45RA+ naive T cells. All receptors derive from a human donor in good health. Some libraries in this study had Jurkat cell RNA spiked in.

The V gene is TRBV11-2, the J gene TRBJ2-1, with D unclear. The germline V gene has CDR1 SGHAT and CDR2 FQNNGV. This CDR3 is 15 amino acids long. V was pared by 5 bases and J by 5 bases, with 16 bases between. CDR3 region: CASSPGISFNNEQFF. DNA of the CDR3: TGTGCCAGCAGCCCCGGAATTAGCTTCAACAATGAGCAGTTCTTC.

J is TRBJ1-3 and V is TRBV14; D is unresolved. From germline, CDR1 is SGHDN and CDR2 FVKESK. The CDR3 loop spans 12 amino acids. V was pared by 3 bases and J by 4 bases, with 4 bases between. The CDR3 DNA follows: TGTGCCAGCAGCCAGGAAGGAAACACCATATATTTT. It specifies CASSQEGNTIYF.

There are many counts of this clonotype. This chain connects TRBV29-1 to TRBJ2-1, with 10 positions matching TRBD2. This CDR3 comprises 15 residues. V gave up 1 base and J gave up 1 base; unmatched junction bases: 1. CDR1 and CDR2 from the germline V gene are SQVTM and ANQGSEA. DNA for the CDR3: TGCAGCGTTGAAGGGACTAGCGGTTCCTACAATGAGCAGTTCTTC. It codes for CSVEGTSGSYNEQFF.